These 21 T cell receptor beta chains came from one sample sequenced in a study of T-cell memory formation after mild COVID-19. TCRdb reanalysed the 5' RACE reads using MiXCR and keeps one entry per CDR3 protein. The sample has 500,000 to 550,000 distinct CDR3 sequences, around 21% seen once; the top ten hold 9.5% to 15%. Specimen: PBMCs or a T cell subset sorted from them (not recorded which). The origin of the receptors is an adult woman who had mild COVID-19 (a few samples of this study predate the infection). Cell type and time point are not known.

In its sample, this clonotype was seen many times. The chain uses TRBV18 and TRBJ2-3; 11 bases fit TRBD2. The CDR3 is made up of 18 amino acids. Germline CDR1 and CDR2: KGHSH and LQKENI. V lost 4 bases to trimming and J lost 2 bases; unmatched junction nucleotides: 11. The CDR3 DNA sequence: TGTGCCAGCTCACTTTTGCCGACTAGCGGGGAAACCACAGATACGCAGTATTTT. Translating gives CASSLLPTSGETTDTQYF.

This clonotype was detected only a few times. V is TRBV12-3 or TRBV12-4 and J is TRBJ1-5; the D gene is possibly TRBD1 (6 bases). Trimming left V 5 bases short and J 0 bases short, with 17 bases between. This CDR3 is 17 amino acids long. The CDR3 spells CASSPEGGVYSNQPQHF. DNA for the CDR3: TGTGCCAGCAGTCCCGAGGGGGGGGTCTATAGCAATCAGCCCCAGCATTTT.

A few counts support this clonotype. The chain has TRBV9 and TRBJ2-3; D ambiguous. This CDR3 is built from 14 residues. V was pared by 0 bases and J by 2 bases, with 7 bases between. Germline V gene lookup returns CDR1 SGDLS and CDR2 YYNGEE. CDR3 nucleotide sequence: TGTGCCAGCAGCGTAGAATCAAACACAGATACGCAGTATTTT. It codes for CASSVESNTDTQYF.

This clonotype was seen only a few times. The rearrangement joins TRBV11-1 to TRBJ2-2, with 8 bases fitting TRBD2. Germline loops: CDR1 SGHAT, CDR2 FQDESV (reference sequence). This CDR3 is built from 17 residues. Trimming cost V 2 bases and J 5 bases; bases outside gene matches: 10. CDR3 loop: CASSLSGAGVSTGELFF. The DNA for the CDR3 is TGTGCCAGCAGCTTAAGTGGAGCGGGGGTGTCGACCGGGGAGCTGTTTTTT. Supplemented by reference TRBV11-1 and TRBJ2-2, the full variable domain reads EAEVAQSPRYKITEKSQAVAFWCDPISGHATLYWYRQILGQGPELLVQFQDESVVDDSQLPKDRFSAERLKGVDSTLKIQPAELGDSAMYLCASSLSGAGVSTGELFFGEGSRLTVL.

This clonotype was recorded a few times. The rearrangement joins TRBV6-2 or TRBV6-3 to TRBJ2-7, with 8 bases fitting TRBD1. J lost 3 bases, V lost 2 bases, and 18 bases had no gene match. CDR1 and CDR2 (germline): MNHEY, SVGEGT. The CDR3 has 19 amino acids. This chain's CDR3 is CASSYARKQGVPKIYEQYF. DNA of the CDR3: TGTGCCAGCAGTTACGCCCGGAAACAGGGGGTTCCCAAGATCTACGAGCAGTACTTC.

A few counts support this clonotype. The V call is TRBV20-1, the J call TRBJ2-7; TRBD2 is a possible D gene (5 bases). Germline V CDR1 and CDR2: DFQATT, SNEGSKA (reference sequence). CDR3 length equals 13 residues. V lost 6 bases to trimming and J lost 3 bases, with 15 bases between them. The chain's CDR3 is CSARRGIRYEQYF. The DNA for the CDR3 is TGCAGTGCCCGCCGAGGGATCCGCTACGAGCAGTACTTC.

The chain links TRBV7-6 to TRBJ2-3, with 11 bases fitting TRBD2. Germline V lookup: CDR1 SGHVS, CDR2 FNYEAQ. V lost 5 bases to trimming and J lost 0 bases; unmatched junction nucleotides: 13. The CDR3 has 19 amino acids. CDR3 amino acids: CASSPKTSGVLLSTDTQYF. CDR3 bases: TGTGCCAGCAGCCCCAAGACTAGCGGGGTACTACTAAGCACAGATACGCAGTATTTT.

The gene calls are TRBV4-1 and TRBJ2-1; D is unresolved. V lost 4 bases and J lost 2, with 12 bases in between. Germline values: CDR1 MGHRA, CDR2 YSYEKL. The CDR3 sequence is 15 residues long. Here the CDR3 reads CASSPLPEAYNEQFF. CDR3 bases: TGCGCCAGCAGCCCCCTCCCTGAAGCCTACAATGAGCAGTTCTTC.

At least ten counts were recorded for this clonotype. CDR3 coding DNA: TGTGCCAGCAGCTTATTGGGGGATACGCAGTATTTT. This gives the protein CASSLLGDTQYF. This rearrangement joins TRBV13 to TRBJ2-3, with unresolved D. The CDR3 covers 12 residues. V lost 2 bases and J 6 bases, leaving 6 bases between the germline ends. Germline lookup yields CDR1 PRHDT and CDR2 FYEKMQ (reference sequence).

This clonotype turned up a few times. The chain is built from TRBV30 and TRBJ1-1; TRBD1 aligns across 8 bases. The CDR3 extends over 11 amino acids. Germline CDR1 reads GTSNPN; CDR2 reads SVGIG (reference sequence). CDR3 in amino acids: CAQDRVTEAFF. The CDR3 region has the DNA TGTGCGCAGGACAGGGTCACTGAAGCTTTCTTT.

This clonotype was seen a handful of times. The CDR3 is CASSPGQGSRPQHF. CDR3 DNA sequence: TGTGCCAGCAGCCCGGGACAGGGGTCGCGGCCCCAGCATTTT. The chain employs TRBV7-2 and TRBJ1-5; 10 bases agree with TRBD1. Losses at the gene ends were 5 bases for V and 9 bases for J; bases not matched to a gene: 7. Germline V lookup: CDR1 SGHTA, CDR2 FQGNSA. The CDR3 totals 14 residues.

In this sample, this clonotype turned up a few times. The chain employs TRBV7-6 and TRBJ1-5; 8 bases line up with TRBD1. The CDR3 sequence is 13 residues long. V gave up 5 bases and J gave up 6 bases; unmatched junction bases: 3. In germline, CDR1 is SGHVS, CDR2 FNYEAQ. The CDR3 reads CASSTGQGQPQHF. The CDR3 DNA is TGTGCCAGCAGCACCGGACAGGGTCAGCCCCAGCATTTT.

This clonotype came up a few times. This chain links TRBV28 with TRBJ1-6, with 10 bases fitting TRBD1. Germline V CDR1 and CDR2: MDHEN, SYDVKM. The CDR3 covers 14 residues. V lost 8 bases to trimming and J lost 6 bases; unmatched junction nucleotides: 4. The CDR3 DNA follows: TGTGCCAGCTACGGACAGGGGGGTAATTCACCCCTCCACTTT. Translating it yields CASYGQGGNSPLHF.

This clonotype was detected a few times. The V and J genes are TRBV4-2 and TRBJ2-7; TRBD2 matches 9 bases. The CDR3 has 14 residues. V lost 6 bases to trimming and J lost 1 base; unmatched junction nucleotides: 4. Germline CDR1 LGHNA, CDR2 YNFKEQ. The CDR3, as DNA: TGTGCCAGCAGGCTAGCGGGGACATCCTACGAGCAGTACTTC. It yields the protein CASRLAGTSYEQYF.

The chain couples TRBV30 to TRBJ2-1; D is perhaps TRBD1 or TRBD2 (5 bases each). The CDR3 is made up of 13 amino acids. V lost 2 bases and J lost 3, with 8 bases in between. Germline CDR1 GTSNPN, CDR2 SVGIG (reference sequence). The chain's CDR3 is CAWSRDHYNEQFF. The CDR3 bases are TGTGCCTGGAGTCGGGACCACTACAATGAGCAGTTCTTC.

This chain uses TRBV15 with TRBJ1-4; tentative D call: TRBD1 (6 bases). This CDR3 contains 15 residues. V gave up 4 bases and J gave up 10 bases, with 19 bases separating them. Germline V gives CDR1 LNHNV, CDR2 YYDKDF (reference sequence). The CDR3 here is CATSNGGEDAGKLFF. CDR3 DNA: TGTGCCACCAGCAATGGGGGCGAGGATGCGGGAAAACTGTTTTTT.

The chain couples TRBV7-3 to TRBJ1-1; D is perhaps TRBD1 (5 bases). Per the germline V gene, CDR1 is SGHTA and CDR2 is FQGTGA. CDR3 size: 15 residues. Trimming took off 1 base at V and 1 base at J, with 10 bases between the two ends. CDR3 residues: CASSLMGQQNTEAFF. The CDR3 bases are TGTGCCAGCAGCTTAATGGGGCAGCAGAACACTGAAGCTTTCTTT. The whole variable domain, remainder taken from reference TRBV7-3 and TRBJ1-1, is GAGVSQTPSNKVTEKGKYVELRCDPISGHTALYWYRQSLGQGPEFLIYFQGTGAADDSGLPNDRFFAVRPEGSVSTLKIQRTERGDSAVYLCASSLMGQQNTEAFFGQGTRLTVV.

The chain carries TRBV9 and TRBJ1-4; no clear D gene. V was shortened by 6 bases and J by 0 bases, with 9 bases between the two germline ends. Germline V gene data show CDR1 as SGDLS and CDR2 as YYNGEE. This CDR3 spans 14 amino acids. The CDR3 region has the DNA TGTGCCAGCACCCTAGAGGCAACTAATGAAAAACTGTTTTTT. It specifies CASTLEATNEKLFF.

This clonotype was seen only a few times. CDR3 region: CASSFQVAGPSYNEQFF. The CDR3 DNA reads TGTGCCAGCAGTTTCCAGGTAGCGGGCCCCTCCTACAATGAGCAGTTCTTC. J is TRBJ2-1 and V is TRBV28, with 7 nucleotides matching TRBD2. J lost 0 bases, V lost 3 bases, and 8 bases had no gene match. This CDR3 is 17 amino acids long. Germline V gene data show CDR1 as MDHEN and CDR2 as SYDVKM.

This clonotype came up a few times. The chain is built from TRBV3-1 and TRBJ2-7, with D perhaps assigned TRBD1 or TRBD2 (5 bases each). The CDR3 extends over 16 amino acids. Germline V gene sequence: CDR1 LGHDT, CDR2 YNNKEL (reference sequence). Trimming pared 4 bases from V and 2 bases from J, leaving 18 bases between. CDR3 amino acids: CASSLTGTAKAYEQYF. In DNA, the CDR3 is TGTGCCAGCAGCCTCACCGGGACCGCTAAAGCCTACGAGCAGTACTTC.

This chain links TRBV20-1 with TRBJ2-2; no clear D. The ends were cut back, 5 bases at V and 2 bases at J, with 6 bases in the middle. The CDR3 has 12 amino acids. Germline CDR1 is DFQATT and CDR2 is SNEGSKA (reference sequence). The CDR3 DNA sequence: TGCAGTGCTCCAAGAAACACCGGGGAGCTGTTTTTT. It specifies CSAPRNTGELFF.